What follows are 19 T cell receptor beta chains derived from one specimen sequenced in a study of neurological immune-mediated disorders. TCRdb reanalysed the 5' RACE reads using MiXCR and keeps one entry per CDR3 protein. Among 81,000 or so distinct CDR3 sequences listed, 5% to 6% were seen once. Sequenced sample: PBMCs. These receptor sequences come from a woman in her twenties or thirties with multiple sclerosis.

This clonotype was observed at least ten times. CDR3 sequence reads: CASSSGQPGANVLTF. In DNA form, the CDR3 reads TGTGCCAGCAGTTCAGGACAGCCTGGGGCCAACGTCCTGACTTTC. The chain recombines TRBV27 with TRBJ2-6; weak D call: TRBD1 (6 bases). The germline CDR1 and CDR2 sequences are MNHEY and SMNVEV (reference sequence). The germline V and J ends were trimmed by 4 bases and 2 bases, with 9 bases remaining between them. The CDR3 runs 15 residues. The complete variable domain, with remaining parts taken from reference TRBV27 and TRBJ2-6, reads EAQVTQNPRYLITVTGKKLTVTCSQNMNHEYMSWYRQDPGLGLRQIYYSMNVEVTDKGDVPEGYKVSRKEKRNFPLILESPSPNQTSLYFCASSSGQPGANVLTFGAGSRLTVL.

This clonotype was detected ten times or more. The chain links TRBV20-1 to TRBJ2-3, with 13 bases matching TRBD2. Looked up from germline, CDR1 is DFQATT and CDR2 is SNEGSKA (reference sequence). V was pared by 0 bases and J by 4 bases, with 10 bases of the junction left unmatched. This CDR3 is built from 18 residues. CDR3 residues: CSARDLLGTSGTADTQYF. Here the CDR3 DNA reads TGCAGTGCTAGAGATCTTTTGGGGACTAGCGGGACCGCAGATACGCAGTATTTT.

This clonotype was seen more than once but under ten times. The chain is built from TRBV20-1 and TRBJ1-2; D is perhaps TRBD1 (5 bases). V lost 4 bases and J 4 bases, leaving 13 bases between the germline ends. CDR1 and CDR2 from the germline V gene are DFQATT and SNEGSKA (reference sequence). The CDR3 is made up of 13 amino acids. This chain's CDR3 is CSATGGNLYGYTF. CDR3 bases: TGCAGTGCTACCGGGGGGAACCTCTATGGCTACACCTTC.

As regards this clonotype: A much larger clone sits a single nucleotide away, making a read error possible. The chain uses TRBV5-8 and TRBJ1-1, with a tentative D call TRBD1 (5 bases). Trimming took off 9 bases at V and 5 bases at J, with 14 bases between the two ends. The CDR3 spans 12 residues. The V gene's germline CDR1 is SGHTS and CDR2 YDEGEE. The CDR3, as DNA: TGTGCCACGGGACGTTTGAGGACTGAAGCTTTCTTT. Translating it yields CATGRLRTEAFF. The complete variable domain, with remaining parts taken from reference TRBV5-8 and TRBJ1-1, reads EAGVTQSPTHLIKTRGQQATLRCSPISGHTSVYWYQQALGLGLQFLLWYDEGEERNRGNFPPRFSGRQFPNYSSELNVNALELEDSALYLCATGRLRTEAFFGQGTRLTVV.

This clonotype has a handful of counts. V and J are TRBV20-1 and TRBJ1-2; unclear D gene. This CDR3 contains 12 residues. Germline V lookup: CDR1 DFQATT, CDR2 SNEGSKA (reference sequence). V was clipped by 6 bases and J by 3 bases, with 11 bases between them. The chain's CDR3 is CSADGRDYGYTF. The CDR3 DNA is TGCAGTGCGGACGGACGGGACTATGGCTACACCTTC.

This chain joins TRBV6-6 and TRBJ2-2; no clear D gene. V was pared by 6 bases and J by 3 bases, with 11 bases between. Germline assignment: CDR1 MNHNY and CDR2 SVGAGI (reference sequence). This CDR3 has 14 residues. The CDR3 loop is CASSVKKDTGELFF. Here the CDR3 DNA reads TGTGCCAGCAGCGTGAAGAAGGACACCGGGGAGCTGTTTTTT.

The chain is built from TRBV20-1 and TRBJ2-2, with D maybe TRBD1 (6 bases). The V end was cut by 4 bases, the J end by 5 bases, with 11 bases between. This CDR3 has 13 residues. CDR1 and CDR2 (germline): DFQATT, SNEGSKA (reference sequence). CDR3 sequence (DNA): TGCAGTGCTAAAGGAGACAGGACCGGGGAGCTGTTTTTT. Encoded protein: CSAKGDRTGELFF.

This clonotype was seen more than once but under ten times. The V and J genes are TRBV6-6 and TRBJ2-5, with 10 positions matching TRBD1. V was pared by 5 bases and J by 5 bases, with 17 bases of the junction left unmatched. The CDR3 is 18 residues long. The germline V gene has CDR1 MNHNY and CDR2 SVGAGI (reference sequence). The CDR3 nucleotides read TGTGCCAGCAGTGGAGGGCCGACAGGGGGCGGGTTCGGCGAGACCCAGTACTTC. This encodes CASSGGPTGGGFGETQYF.

Ten or more counts support this clonotype. The J gene is TRBJ2-1, the V gene TRBV15, with D possibly TRBD2 on 5 matching bases. CDR3 length equals 13 residues. From germline, CDR1 is LNHNV and CDR2 YYDKDF (reference sequence). V was clipped by 0 bases and J by 9 bases, with 9 bases between them. CDR3 sequence reads: CATSRDRETEQFF. Written as DNA, the CDR3 is TGTGCCACCAGCAGAGATCGGGAAACTGAGCAGTTCTTC.

This clonotype was found many times. The CDR3 spells CASSLSQVGDTIYF. CDR3 sequence (DNA): TGCGCCAGCAGCTTGAGTCAGGTTGGGGACACCATATATTTT. The chain is built from TRBV5-1 and TRBJ1-3; no reliable D call. This CDR3 spans 14 amino acids. V was trimmed by 1 base and J by 8 bases, leaving 13 bases between them. The V gene's germline CDR1 is SGHRS and CDR2 YFSETQ.

This clonotype was observed many times. CDR3 in amino acids: CSARDYNEQFF. In DNA, the CDR3 is TGCAGTGCTAGGGACTACAATGAGCAGTTCTTC. The chain carries TRBV20-1 and TRBJ2-1; D ambiguous. This CDR3 region has 11 residues. The germline V gene has CDR1 DFQATT and CDR2 SNEGSKA (reference sequence). V lost 3 bases to trimming and J lost 3 bases, with 3 bases between them.

This clonotype was seen more than once but under ten times. V and J are TRBV5-1 and TRBJ2-4; tentatively, D is TRBD2 (6 bases). V shed 0 bases and J shed 7 bases, with 17 bases lying between them. This CDR3 is 16 amino acids long. The germline gives CDR1 SGHRS, CDR2 YFSETQ. DNA of the CDR3: TGCGCCAGCAGCTTGGCCCAATGGACTAAACATAACATTCAGTACTTC. It yields the protein CASSLAQWTKHNIQYF.

This clonotype showed up many times. The chain is built from TRBV20-1 and TRBJ1-5, with TRBD1 matching over 9 bases. Germline V gives CDR1 DFQATT, CDR2 SNEGSKA (reference sequence). The V segment lost 3 bases and the J segment 5 bases; nucleotides outside the gene matches: 5. CDR3 length equals 14 residues. In DNA, the CDR3 is TGCAGTGCTAGCTTGCGACAGGGGGATCAGCCCCAGCATTTT. It specifies CSASLRQGDQPQHF.

Ten or more counts support this clonotype. The chain recombines TRBV11-1 with TRBJ2-5; TRBD2 matches at 7 bases. Germline V gene lookup returns CDR1 SGHAT and CDR2 FQDESV (reference sequence). The V gene end was trimmed by 5 bases and the J gene end by 1 base; junction bases not matched to a gene: 7. The CDR3 contains 15 residues. The CDR3 sequence: CASSRWRESQETQYF. The CDR3 nucleotides read TGTGCCAGCAGCCGGTGGCGGGAGAGCCAAGAGACCCAGTACTTC.

This clonotype was seen repeatedly, ten times or more. This chain uses TRBV5-6 with TRBJ2-7; D gene uncertain. Trimming stripped 4 bases from V and 1 base from J, with 18 bases between. There are 16 residues in the CDR3. CDR1 and CDR2 from the germline V gene are SGHDT and YYEEEE. CDR3 nucleotide sequence: TGTGCCAGCAGCCGTGGACGGGCTAGTTCGTCCTACGAGCAGTACTTC. Encoded protein: CASSRGRASSSYEQYF.

In this sample, this clonotype turned up many times. V usage is TRBV20-1 and J usage is TRBJ2-7, with 7 bases lining up with TRBD2. The CDR3 runs to 15 residues. CDR1 and CDR2 (germline): DFQATT, SNEGSKA (reference sequence). Trimming took 3 bases from V and 1 from J; bases not matched to a gene: 9. The chain's CDR3 is CSARKASGLSYEQYF. The CDR3 DNA follows: TGCAGTGCTAGGAAGGCTAGCGGACTATCCTACGAGCAGTACTTC.

In its sample, this clonotype was seen many times. The chain combines TRBV29-1 with TRBJ2-1; 7 nucleotides align to TRBD2. After removal of 3 bases from V and 7 bases from J, the junction contained 15 bases not matched to a gene. Per germline, CDR1 SQVTM and CDR2 ANQGSEA. The CDR3 consists of 16 residues. Here the CDR3 DNA reads TGCAGCGTTGACTACAGGACCAGCGGGATGGGGAATGAGCAGTTCTTC. Its protein product is CSVDYRTSGMGNEQFF.

This clonotype was detected only a few times. This chain links TRBV14 with TRBJ2-5; D uncertain. Trimming pared 4 bases from V and 2 bases from J, leaving 11 bases between. The CDR3 covers 14 residues. Germline values: CDR1 SGHDN, CDR2 FVKESK. The CDR3 sequence is CASSLTATQETQYF. CDR3 bases: TGTGCCAGCAGCCTGACGGCCACTCAAGAGACCCAGTACTTC.

The chain couples TRBV10-2 to TRBJ2-1, with 9 nucleotides matching TRBD2. The ends lost 7 bases at V and 7 bases at J; junction bases unmatched: 11. Germline CDR1 WSHSY, CDR2 SAAADI. The CDR3 runs to 15 residues. CDR3 in DNA: TGCGCCAGCACCGATAGCGGGAGAACTATAAATGAGCAGTTCTTC. It specifies CASTDSGRTINEQFF.